The T cell receptor (beta chain) under discussion was sequenced for a study of T-cell reconstitution after alpha-beta-depleted transplantation in children. Findings and limits, study-wide: Some patients' high day-60 TCRbeta diversity was attributed to recipient cells surviving conditioning. The authors attributed T-cell counts and diversity one year after transplant mostly to newly produced T cells. About two months after transplant, alpha-beta T cells reportedly came from several hundred expanded graft clones.

Remarks on this clonotype: Its matching antigen is unknown.

Germline V gene lookup returns CDR1 SEHNR and CDR2 FQNEAQ (reference sequence). The CDR3 sequence is 14 residues long. Trimming took 5 bases from V and 6 from J, leaving 13 bases between them. Using unique molecular identifiers, the investigators prepared the TCRbeta library. TCRdb analysed the PCR reads with MiXCR anew, one entry per CDR3 protein. The sample carries hundreds of thousands of distinct CDR3 sequences, roughly 25% recorded once. This material consisted of PBMCs, mostly from graft donor cells, taken 360 days after TCRalphabeta/CD19-depleted stem cell transplant. The chain joins TRBV7-9 to TRBJ2-2; the D is unclear. The source of this sequence is a female patient aged 2 to 10 who had a stem cell transplant for congenital amegakaryocytic thrombocytopenia, so the T cells may come from the graft donor. In nucleotides, the CDR3 is TGTGCCAGCAGCCTGATGGCCGACGCCGGGGAGCTGTTTTTT. Translated: CASSLMADAGELFF.